This T cell receptor (beta chain) was found in a study of blood T cells in healthy people across ages. In the study overall: Using template switching, researchers captured about one barcoded beta molecule for each two T cells. Whole-study results and caveats: Naive T cell percentage and TCR beta diversity correlated strongly.

Germline CDR1 reads MNHEY; CDR2 reads SVGAGI. This CDR3 region has 15 residues. Trimming at V came to 6 bases and at J to 8 bases, leaving 9 bases not matched to a gene. RNA extraction gave at least 5 micrograms of total RNA per sample. Combining a sample-barcoded 5' primer with a J-beta primer mix, a second PCR ran for 7 to 11 cycles. TCRdb recomputed calls from the 5' RACE reads with MiXCR, one row per CDR3 protein. The sample lists 540,000 or so distinct CDR3 sequences, more than 45% occurring once. Worth noting for this clonotype: Antigen: not known.

Sequences were obtained from blood. The chain joins TRBV6-5 to TRBJ2-1; TRBD1 matches 11 bases. The TCR was taken from a man older than 75 in good health. In DNA, the CDR3 is TGTGCCAGCAGCTCCCCGGGACAGGGGGTCGATGAGCAGTTCTTC. Translating it yields CASSSPGQGVDEQFF.